Following are 5 T cell receptor beta chains from one sample sequenced in a study of T cells after yellow fever vaccination. In TCRdb, the 5' RACE reads were re-called with MiXCR into one record per CDR3 protein. The table records more than 75,000 distinct CDR3 sequences, under 9% of them present only once. The source material was CD8+ T cells not binding an NS4B(214-222) dextramer, sorted from PBMCs, sampled approximately 16 days after the first yellow fever vaccination. Receptors were obtained from a man younger than 35 who received the YFV17D yellow fever vaccine.

The V and J genes are TRBV20-1 and TRBJ1-2, with D perhaps TRBD1 (5 bases). CDR1 and CDR2 (germline): DFQATT, SNEGSKA (reference sequence). This CDR3 has 14 residues. V gave up 5 bases and J gave up 3 bases, with 16 bases separating them. The CDR3 region is CSALGGYADYGYTF. CDR3 in DNA: TGCAGTGCTTTGGGGGGGTATGCGGACTATGGCTACACCTTC.

This clonotype was found a few times. The V and J genes are TRBV20-1 and TRBJ2-1, with D maybe TRBD2 (5 bases). Per germline, CDR1 DFQATT and CDR2 SNEGSKA (reference sequence). V shed 3 bases and J shed 0 bases, with 6 bases lying between them. There are 13 residues in the CDR3. DNA of the CDR3: TGCAGTGCTAGGACTACCTCCTACAATGAGCAGTTCTTC. As protein: CSARTTSYNEQFF.

This clonotype was found a few times. The chain couples TRBV7-2 to TRBJ2-1; 8 bases agree with TRBD2. Germline V gene lookup returns CDR1 SGHTA and CDR2 FQGNSA. CDR3 size: 15 residues. The V gene end was trimmed by 7 bases and the J gene end by 0 bases; junction bases not matched to a gene: 5. In nucleotides, the CDR3 is TGTGCCAGCACGCGGGGGGTAAGCTCCTACAATGAGCAGTTCTTC. Its translation is CASTRGVSSYNEQFF.

The chain employs TRBV5-1 and TRBJ2-3; 9 bases are a match to TRBD2. V lost 0 bases to trimming and J lost 1 base; unmatched junction nucleotides: 12. CDR1 and CDR2 from the germline V gene are SGHRS and YFSETQ. The CDR3 length is 19 residues. CDR3 loop: CASSLAGLAGTGGTDTQYF. The DNA of the CDR3 is TGCGCCAGCAGCTTGGCGGGGCTAGCGGGGACTGGGGGCACAGATACGCAGTATTTT.

The V gene is TRBV7-2, the J gene TRBJ1-2; tentative D call: TRBD1 (5 bases). The CDR3 has 13 amino acids. Germline lookup yields CDR1 SGHTA and CDR2 FQGNSA. Trimming left V 2 bases short and J 10 bases short, with 14 bases between. The CDR3 nucleotides are TGTGCCAGCAGCTTAAGGTCGGCGGGGGTCTACACCTTC. Amino acid sequence: CASSLRSAGVYTF. The variable domain in full, completed from reference TRBV7-2 and TRBJ1-2, reads GAGVSQSPSNKVTEKGKDVELRCDPISGHTALYWYRQSLGQGLEFLIYFQGNSAPDKSGLPSDRFSAERTGGSVSTLTIQRTQQEDSAVYLCASSLRSAGVYTFGSGTRLTVV.